This TCR beta chain was profiled in a study of blood T cell repertoires in COVID-19. Overall study context: COVID-19 samples collected from the United States, Italy and Spain covered acute and convalescent phases. The analysed material was cDNA or gDNA that came from T cells, B-cell-depleted T cells, or PBMCs.

Original processing notes: By means of reference gene primer amplification, nucleated cell counts were estimated. Data came from immunoSEQ multiplex PCR; TCRdb stores just in-frame clones and leaves some out. That table supplies the V and J calls and clone size; D and trimming were determined from the DNA. Of 220,000 or so clones listed, roughly 75% were seen once; the top ten hold approximately 6%. The V end was cut by 1 base, the J end by 2 bases, with 5 bases between. The CDR3 consists of 14 residues. CDR1 SGHTA and CDR2 FQGTGA come from the germline V gene. V and J are TRBV7-3 and TRBJ2-2; D is unclear. This TCR derives from a woman in her seventies with acute or convalescent COVID-19. Source material: peripheral blood. The chain's CDR3 is CASSLIFNTGELFF. DNA for the CDR3: TGTGCCAGCAGCTTAATCTTCAACACCGGGGAGCTGTTTTTT.